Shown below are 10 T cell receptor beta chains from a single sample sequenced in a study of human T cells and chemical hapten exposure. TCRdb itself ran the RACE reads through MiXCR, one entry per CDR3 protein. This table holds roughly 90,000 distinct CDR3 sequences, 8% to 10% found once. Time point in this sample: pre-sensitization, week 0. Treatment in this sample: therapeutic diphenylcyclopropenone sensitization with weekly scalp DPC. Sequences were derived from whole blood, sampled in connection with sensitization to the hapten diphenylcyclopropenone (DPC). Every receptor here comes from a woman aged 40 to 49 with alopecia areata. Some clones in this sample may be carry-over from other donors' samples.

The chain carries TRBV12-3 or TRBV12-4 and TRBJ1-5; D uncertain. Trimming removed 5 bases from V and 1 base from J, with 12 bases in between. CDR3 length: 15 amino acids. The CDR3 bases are TGTGCCAGCAGTACCATGGACGGGAGCAATCAGCCCCAGCATTTT. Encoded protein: CASSTMDGSNQPQHF.

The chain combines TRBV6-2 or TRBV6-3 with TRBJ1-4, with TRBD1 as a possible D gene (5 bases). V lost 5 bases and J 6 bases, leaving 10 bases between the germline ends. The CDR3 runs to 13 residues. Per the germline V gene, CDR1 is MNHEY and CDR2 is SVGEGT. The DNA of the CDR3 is TGTGCCAGCAGTCGACGGGGGTATGAAAAACTGTTTTTT. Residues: CASSRRGYEKLFF.

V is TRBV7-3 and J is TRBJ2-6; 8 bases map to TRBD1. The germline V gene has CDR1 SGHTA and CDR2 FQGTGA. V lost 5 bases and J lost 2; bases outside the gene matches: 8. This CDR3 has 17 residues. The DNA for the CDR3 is TGTGCCAGCAGCCCCCACACGACAGGGGCTGGGGCCAACGTCCTGACTTTC. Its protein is CASSPHTTGAGANVLTF.

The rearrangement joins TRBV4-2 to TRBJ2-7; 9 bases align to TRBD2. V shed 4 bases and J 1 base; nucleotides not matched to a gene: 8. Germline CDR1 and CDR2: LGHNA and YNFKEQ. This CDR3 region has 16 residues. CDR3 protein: CASSRIRTSESYEQYF. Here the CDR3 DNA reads TGTGCCAGCAGCCGGATTCGGACTAGCGAATCCTACGAGCAGTACTTC.

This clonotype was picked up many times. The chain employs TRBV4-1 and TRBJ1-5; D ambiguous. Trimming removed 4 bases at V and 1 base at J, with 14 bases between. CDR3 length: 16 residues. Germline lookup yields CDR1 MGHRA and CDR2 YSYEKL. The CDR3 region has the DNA TGCGCCAGCAGCCTCCTCTGGGGAGGAAGCAATCAGCCCCAGCATTTT. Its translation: CASSLLWGGSNQPQHF.

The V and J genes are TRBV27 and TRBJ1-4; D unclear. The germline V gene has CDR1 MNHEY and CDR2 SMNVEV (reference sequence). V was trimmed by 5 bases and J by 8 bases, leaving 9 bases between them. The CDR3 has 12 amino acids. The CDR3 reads CASSDNAEKLFF. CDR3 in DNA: TGTGCCAGCAGTGACAATGCGGAAAAACTGTTTTTT.

The CDR3 DNA follows: TGTGCCAGCAGTTCGGGAAGCTATGGCTACACCTTC. Residues: CASSSGSYGYTF. The V and J genes are TRBV6-2 or TRBV6-3 and TRBJ1-2; D is unclear. This CDR3 spans 12 amino acids. CDR1 MNHEY and CDR2 SVGEGT come from the germline V gene. V lost 4 bases and J 4 bases, leaving 7 bases between the germline ends.

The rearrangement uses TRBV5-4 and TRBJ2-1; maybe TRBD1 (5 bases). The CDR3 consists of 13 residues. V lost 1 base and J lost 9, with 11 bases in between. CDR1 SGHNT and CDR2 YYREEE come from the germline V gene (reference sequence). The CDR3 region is CASSLWGWAEQFF. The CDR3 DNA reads TGTGCCAGCAGCTTGTGGGGCTGGGCTGAGCAGTTCTTC.

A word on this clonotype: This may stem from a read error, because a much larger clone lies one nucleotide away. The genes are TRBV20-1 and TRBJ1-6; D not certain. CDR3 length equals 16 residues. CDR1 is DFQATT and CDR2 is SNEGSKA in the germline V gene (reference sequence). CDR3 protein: CGAREQDSSYNSPLHF. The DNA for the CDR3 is TGCGGTGCTAGAGAGCAGGATAGTTCCTATAATTCACCCCTCCACTTT.

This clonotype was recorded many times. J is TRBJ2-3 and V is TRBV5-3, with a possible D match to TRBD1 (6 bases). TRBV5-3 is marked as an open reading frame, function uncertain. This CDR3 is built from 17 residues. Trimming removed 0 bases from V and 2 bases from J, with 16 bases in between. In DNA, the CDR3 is TGTGCCAGAAGCTTGGGGGGGCTGGACAGAACCACAGATACGCAGTATTTT. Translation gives CARSLGGLDRTTDTQYF.